Given below is one T cell receptor beta chain in context. Its matching antigen is unknown. These data are taken from a study of chemoradiotherapy in HPV16-positive cancers. Study information: Two HPV16-positive patients' cells yielded candidate HPV-specific clones and common motifs. Broader study findings: Non-HPV-specific T cells did not expand in tumors during treatment, whereas candidate HPV-specific clones and E7-related motifs did. Functional assays defining HPV-specific T cells used only a couple of HPV16-positive patients. In HPV16-positive patients, HPV-responsive T-cell expansion tracked better recurrence-free survival.

TCRdb keeps only in-frame clones here, not all; method: immunoSEQ multiplex PCR. The repertoire has some 14,000 clones, approximately 89% of them found once; the top ten carry about 3.9%. This CDR3 has 14 residues. Germline CDR1 is SGHRS and CDR2 is YFSETQ. V was clipped by 2 bases and J by 2 bases, with 11 bases between them. This specimen consisted of tumor tissue, obtained from a patient who underwent chemoradiotherapy. The chain combines TRBV5-1 with TRBJ2-7; a possible D gene is TRBD1 (6 bases). The sequence was collected from a human donor with HPV-associated anogenital cancer. Written as DNA, the CDR3 is TGCGCCAGCAGCTTCCGAGCAGGGGCCTACGAGCAGTACTTC. This codes for CASSFRAGAYEQYF.